The 24 T cell receptor beta chains below all came from one sample that was sequenced in a study of cytomegalovirus exposure and HLA in healthy donors. The PCR used 60 Vbeta and 13 Jbeta primers. Data came from immunoSEQ multiplex PCR; TCRdb stores just in-frame clones and leaves some out. The sample consists of approximately 140,000 clones, 82% of them appearing once. What was sequenced was PBMCs. All receptors derive from a male donor in good health and CMV-seronegative.

The chain uses TRBV6-5 and TRBJ1-2, with D possibly being TRBD1 (5 bases). Germline V lookup: CDR1 MNHEY, CDR2 SVGAGI. The V and J ends lost 4 bases and 3 bases respectively, with 12 bases between them. This CDR3 is 14 amino acids long. The CDR3 nucleotides read TGTGCCAGCAGTTCCCAACAGGCTTACTATGGCTACACCTTC. Its translation: CASSSQQAYYGYTF.

The chain has TRBV9 and TRBJ2-3, with 7 nucleotides matching TRBD2. The CDR3 is made up of 16 amino acids. The junction had 10 bases not matched to a gene; V was cut back by 0 bases and J by 6 bases. Looked up from germline, CDR1 is SGDLS and CDR2 is YYNGEE. The CDR3 sequence is CASSVGPGGGGDTQYF. In DNA form, the CDR3 reads TGTGCCAGCAGCGTAGGACCCGGCGGGGGAGGGGATACGCAGTATTTT.

This clone was counted once. V gene TRBV6-5 combines with J gene TRBJ2-5; perhaps TRBD2 as D (6 bases). Germline CDR1 is MNHEY and CDR2 is SVGAGI. The CDR3 spans 15 residues. The ends were cut back, 4 bases at V and 5 bases at J, with 17 bases in the middle. The CDR3 coding sequence is TGTGCCAGCAGTTTCGGGGGAATTGGGGGGGAGACCCAGTACTTC. It translates to CASSFGGIGGETQYF.

This chain links TRBV9 with TRBJ2-5, with TRBD1 identical over 9 bases. The tail of the sequence fits TRBJ2-7 better, so the J call may be wrong. The V gene's germline CDR1 is SGDLS and CDR2 YYNGEE. The CDR3 length is 17 residues. CDR3 bases: TGTGCCAGCTCGGGAGGAACAGGGGGCGTCCGGACCTACGAGCAGTACTTC. Amino acids: CASSGGTGGVRTYEQYF.

The chain is built from TRBV11-2 and TRBJ2-7; tentative D call: TRBD2 (6 bases). CDR3 length: 15 residues. With 0 bases removed from V and 2 bases from J, the gap between germline ends came to 11 bases. In germline, CDR1 is SGHAT, CDR2 FQNNGV. CDR3 coding DNA: TGTGCCAGCAGCTTAGAAGCGGGTACCGCCTACGAGCAGTACTTC. Translating it yields CASSLEAGTAYEQYF.

Only a few counts were recorded for this clone. The chain employs TRBV18 and TRBJ2-6; D is undetermined. The germline V gene encodes CDR1 KGHSH and CDR2 LQKENI. The CDR3 loop spans 15 amino acids. Trimming shortened V by 1 base and J by 0 bases, and 4 bases separated the two germline ends. This chain's CDR3 is CASSPRPSGANVLTF. CDR3 bases: TGTGCCAGCTCACCACGGCCCTCTGGGGCCAACGTCCTGACTTTC.

As DNA, the CDR3 is TGTGCCAGCAGTTTCTGGGGGGGAAATCAGCCCCAGCATTTT. Its translation is CASSFWGGNQPQHF. The chain links TRBV28 to TRBJ1-5; tentatively, D is TRBD1 (5 bases). This CDR3 is built from 14 residues. Germline loops: CDR1 MDHEN, CDR2 SYDVKM. V was clipped by 3 bases and J by 4 bases, with 10 bases between them.

This clone was seen once. The chain recombines TRBV4-1 with TRBJ2-5; 11 nucleotides agree with TRBD2. Germline CDR1 is MGHRA and CDR2 is YSYEKL. This CDR3 is built from 19 residues. The V segment lost 4 bases and the J segment 2 bases; nucleotides outside the gene matches: 15. In DNA form, the CDR3 reads TGCGCCAGCAGCCGCCTCCCGGGGGTAGCGGGAGGGGGGCAAGAGACCCAGTACTTC. Its protein product is CASSRLPGVAGGGQETQYF.

The chain couples TRBV5-5 to TRBJ2-7, with TRBD2 identical over 7 bases. V lost 2 bases to trimming and J lost 3 bases; unmatched junction nucleotides: 2. The CDR3 consists of 13 residues. The germline V gene encodes CDR1 SGHKS and CDR2 YYEKEE (reference sequence). CDR3 amino acids: CASSFGTIYEQYF. The CDR3 DNA sequence: TGTGCCAGCAGCTTCGGGACTATCTACGAGCAGTACTTC.

V and J are TRBV15 and TRBJ2-1, with TRBD1 identical over 11 bases. Losses at the gene ends were 0 bases for V and 3 bases for J; bases not matched to a gene: 4. The CDR3 contains 17 residues. The germline V gene encodes CDR1 LNHNV and CDR2 YYDKDF (reference sequence). The CDR3 bases are TGTGCCACCAGCAGAGATGAGGGACAGGGGGGCTACAATGAGCAGTTCTTC. This encodes CATSRDEGQGGYNEQFF.

The chain uses TRBV19 and TRBJ2-1, with 9 nucleotides matching TRBD2. The J segment lost 7 bases and the V segment lost 4 bases, leaving 20 bases of the junction unmatched. This CDR3 region has 19 residues. The V gene's germline CDR1 is LNHDA and CDR2 SQIVND (reference sequence). The CDR3 nucleotides read TGTGCCAGTAGTAACAGATACCAGGGTATAGCGGGAGTCTTAAATGAGCAGTTCTTC. It translates to CASSNRYQGIAGVLNEQFF.

The rearrangement uses TRBV6-5 and TRBJ1-2; no firm D call. Germline lookup yields CDR1 MNHEY and CDR2 SVGAGI. Trimming stripped 6 bases from V and 2 bases from J, with 13 bases between. The CDR3 is made up of 14 amino acids. CDR3 coding DNA: TGTGCCAGCAGGTCCGCGGGCGCAAACTATGGCTACACCTTC. Its translation: CASRSAGANYGYTF.

The chain combines TRBV5-4 with TRBJ2-1; a possible D gene is TRBD2 (6 bases). CDR1 SGHNT and CDR2 YYREEE come from the germline V gene (reference sequence). V was pared by 3 bases and J by 9 bases, with 16 bases between. The CDR3 loop spans 14 amino acids. The CDR3 bases are TGTGCCAGCAGCTCAAAAACTAGCTCTGGTGAGCAGTTCTTC. Protein: CASSSKTSSGEQFF. Based on the CDR3 plus reference TRBV5-4 and TRBJ2-1, the full variable domain is ETGVTQSPTHLIKTRGQQVTLRCSSQSGHNTVSWYQQALGQGPQFIFQYYREEENGRGNFPPRFSGLQFPNYSSELNVNALELDDSALYLCASSSKTSSGEQFFGPGTRLTVL.

This clone was seen more than once but under ten times. The DNA for the CDR3 is TGTGCCAGCAGAAGGACAGGGGGCGAAAGAGAAAAACTGTTTTTT. Its translation: CASRRTGGEREKLFF. The V and J genes are TRBV5-6 and TRBJ1-4; 11 bases agree with TRBD1. Germline V gives CDR1 SGHDT, CDR2 YYEEEE. The J segment lost 8 bases and the V segment lost 5 bases, leaving 8 bases of the junction unmatched. This CDR3 has 15 residues.

This chain connects TRBV28 to TRBJ2-2, with 10 bases identical to TRBD1. J was trimmed by 5 bases and V by 3 bases; bases with no gene match: 6. Germline CDR1 reads MDHEN; CDR2 reads SYDVKM. CDR3 size: 16 residues. The CDR3 DNA reads TGTGCCAGCAGTTTGGAGGGACAGGGGTATACCGGGGAGCTGTTTTTT. Translating gives CASSLEGQGYTGELFF.

The chain has TRBV28 and TRBJ2-1; a possible D gene is TRBD2 (6 bases). The CDR3 loop spans 14 amino acids. V lost 7 bases and J lost 0, with 10 bases in between. Germline loops: CDR1 MDHEN, CDR2 SYDVKM. This CDR3 is CASIPGDSYNEQFF. The CDR3 DNA follows: TGTGCCAGCATACCGGGGGACTCCTACAATGAGCAGTTCTTC.

The V and J genes are TRBV11-1 and TRBJ2-1; 12 nucleotides agree with TRBD2. The CDR3 is made up of 17 amino acids. J gave up 9 bases and V 0 bases, and 9 bases lay outside the gene matches. The germline gives CDR1 SGHAT, CDR2 FQDESV (reference sequence). Written as DNA, the CDR3 is TGTGCCAGCAGCTTAGCCCTAGCGGGAGGGTCATGGCGTGAGCAGTTCTTC. The encoded protein is CASSLALAGGSWREQFF. The variable domain in full, with the rest retrieved from reference TRBV11-1 and TRBJ2-1, is EAEVAQSPRYKITEKSQAVAFWCDPISGHATLYWYRQILGQGPELLVQFQDESVVDDSQLPKDRFSAERLKGVDSTLKIQPAELGDSAMYLCASSLALAGGSWREQFFGPGTRLTVL.

This clone was seen only a few times. V and J are TRBV7-8 and TRBJ1-3; 7 bases are shared with TRBD1. The CDR3 length is 16 residues. Germline CDR1 reads SGHVS; CDR2 reads FQNEAQ. J lost 1 base, V lost 5 bases, and 8 bases had no gene match. CDR3 in amino acids: CASSARGLRSGNTIYF. The CDR3 DNA reads as TGTGCCAGCAGCGCGAGGGGGCTAAGATCTGGAAACACCATATATTTT.

The chain couples TRBV28 to TRBJ2-7; D unclear. The V gene lost 5 bases and the J gene lost 1 base, with 9 bases spanning the gap. Germline V gives CDR1 MDHEN, CDR2 SYDVKM. The CDR3 is 13 amino acids. CDR3: CASSPTTSYEQYF. The CDR3, as DNA: TGTGCCAGCAGTCCGACGACATCCTACGAGCAGTACTTC.

This chain joins TRBV5-4 and TRBJ1-3, with TRBD1 matching 8 bases. Germline lookup yields CDR1 SGHNT and CDR2 YYREEE (reference sequence). The CDR3 extends over 15 amino acids. Trimming at V came to 3 bases and at J to 3 bases, leaving 5 bases not matched to a gene. The chain's CDR3 is CASSSSGGLGNTIYF. CDR3 bases: TGTGCCAGCAGCTCTTCAGGGGGCCTTGGAAACACCATATATTTT.

This clone was observed once. This chain joins TRBV7-6 and TRBJ2-7; no clear D. Trimming took 5 bases from V and 5 from J, leaving 19 bases between them. The CDR3 consists of 15 residues. CDR1 is SGHVS and CDR2 is FNYEAQ in the germline V gene. This chain's CDR3 is CASSTRLGLVNEQYF. The CDR3 nucleotides are TGTGCCAGCAGCACCCGACTGGGTCTCGTAAACGAGCAGTACTTC.

This clone was counted only a few times. The chain links TRBV28 to TRBJ2-7, with 9 bases matching TRBD2. There are 15 residues in the CDR3. Trimming took 3 bases from V and 6 from J; bases not matched to a gene: 9. Germline lookup yields CDR1 MDHEN and CDR2 SYDVKM. CDR3 bases: TGTGCCAGCAGTTTTCGCGGCGGGAGGGCCTTCGAGCAGTACTTC. Its translation is CASSFRGGRAFEQYF. The full variable domain, completed using reference TRBV28 and TRBJ2-7, is DVKVTQSSRYLVKRTGEKVFLECVQDMDHENMFWYRQDPGLGLRLIYFSYDVKMKEKGDIPEGYSVSREKKERFSLILESASTNQTSMYLCASSFRGGRAFEQYFGPGTRLTVT.

The chain has TRBV6-5 and TRBJ2-7; 8 bases are a match to TRBD2. CDR3 length equals 15 residues. Trimming cost V 2 bases and J 4 bases; bases outside gene matches: 7. Germline V gene sequence: CDR1 MNHEY, CDR2 SVGAGI. The CDR3 DNA reads as TGTGCCAGCAGTTACGAGGTAGCGGGACTTTACGAGCAGTACTTC. This codes for CASSYEVAGLYEQYF.

The J gene is TRBJ2-7, the V gene TRBV6-5, with 7 bases lining up with TRBD2. Germline V gene sequence: CDR1 MNHEY, CDR2 SVGAGI. The CDR3 is 14 amino acids. After removal of 4 bases from V and 3 bases from J, the junction contained 6 bases not matched to a gene. For the CDR3, the DNA is TGTGCCAGCAGTTCTAGCGGAGGAATCTACGAGCAGTACTTC. This translates into CASSSSGGIYEQYF.